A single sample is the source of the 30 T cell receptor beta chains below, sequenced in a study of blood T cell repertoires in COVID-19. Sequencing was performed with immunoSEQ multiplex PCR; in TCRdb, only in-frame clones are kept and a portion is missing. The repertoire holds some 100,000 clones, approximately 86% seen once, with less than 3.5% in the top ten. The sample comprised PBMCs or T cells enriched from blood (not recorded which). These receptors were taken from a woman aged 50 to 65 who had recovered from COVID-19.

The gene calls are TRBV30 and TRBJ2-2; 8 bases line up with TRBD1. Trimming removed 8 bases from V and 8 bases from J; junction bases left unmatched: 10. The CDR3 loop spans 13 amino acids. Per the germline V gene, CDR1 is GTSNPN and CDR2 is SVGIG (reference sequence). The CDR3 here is CAIEAGGLGELFF. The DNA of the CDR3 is TGTGCCATAGAGGCAGGGGGCTTGGGGGAGCTGTTTTTT.

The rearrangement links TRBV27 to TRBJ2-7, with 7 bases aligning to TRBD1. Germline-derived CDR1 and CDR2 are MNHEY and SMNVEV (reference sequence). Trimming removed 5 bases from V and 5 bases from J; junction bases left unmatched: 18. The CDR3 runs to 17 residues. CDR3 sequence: CASSIIRPDRVGDEQYF. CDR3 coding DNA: TGTGCCAGCAGTATTATCCGCCCCGACAGGGTGGGCGACGAGCAGTACTTC.

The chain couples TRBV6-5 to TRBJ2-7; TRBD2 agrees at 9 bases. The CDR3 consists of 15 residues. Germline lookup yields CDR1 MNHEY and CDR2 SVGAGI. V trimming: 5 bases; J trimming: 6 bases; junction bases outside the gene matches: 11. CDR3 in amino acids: CASSPGTSFGGEQYF. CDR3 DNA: TGTGCCAGCAGTCCCGGGACTAGCTTCGGGGGCGAGCAGTACTTC.

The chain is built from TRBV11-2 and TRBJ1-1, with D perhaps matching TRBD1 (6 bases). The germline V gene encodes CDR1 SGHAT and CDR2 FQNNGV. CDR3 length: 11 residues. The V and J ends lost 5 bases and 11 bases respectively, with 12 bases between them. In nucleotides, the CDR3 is TGTGCCAGCAGCCAGGGGACGTGGGCTTTCTTT. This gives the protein CASSQGTWAFF.

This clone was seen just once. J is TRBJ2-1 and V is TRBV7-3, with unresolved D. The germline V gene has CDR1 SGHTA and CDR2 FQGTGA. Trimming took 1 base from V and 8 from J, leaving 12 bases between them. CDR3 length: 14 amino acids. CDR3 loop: CASSLNPSSDEQFF. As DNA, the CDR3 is TGTGCCAGCAGCTTAAACCCCTCCAGCGATGAGCAGTTCTTC.

Here the CDR3 reads CASSWGQGNRQPQHF. CDR3 sequence (DNA): TGTGCCAGCAGCTGGGGACAGGGTAACCGTCAGCCCCAGCATTTT. The chain has TRBV11-2 and TRBJ1-5; 9 nucleotides align to TRBD1. Germline V CDR1 and CDR2: SGHAT, FQNNGV. This CDR3 has 15 amino acids. After removal of 4 bases from V and 6 bases from J, the junction contained 7 bases not matched to a gene. Looking up the rest from reference TRBV11-2 and TRBJ1-5 gives the full variable domain: EAGVAQSPRYKIIEKRQSVAFWCNPISGHATLYWYQQILGQGPKLLIQFQNNGVVDDSQLPKDRFSAERLKGVDSTLKIQPAKLEDSAVYLCASSWGQGNRQPQHFGDGTRLSIL.

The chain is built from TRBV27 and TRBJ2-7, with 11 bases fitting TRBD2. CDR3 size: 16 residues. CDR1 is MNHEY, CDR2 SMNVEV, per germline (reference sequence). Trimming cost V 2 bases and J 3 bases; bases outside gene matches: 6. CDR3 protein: CASSLKGLAENYEQYF. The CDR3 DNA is TGTGCCAGCAGTTTAAAGGGACTAGCGGAGAACTACGAGCAGTACTTC.

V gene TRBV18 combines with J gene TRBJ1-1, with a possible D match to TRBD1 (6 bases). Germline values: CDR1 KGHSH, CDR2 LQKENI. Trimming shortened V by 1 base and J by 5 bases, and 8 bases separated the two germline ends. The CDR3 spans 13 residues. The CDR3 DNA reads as TGTGCCAGCTCACCACTAGGGGGAACTGAAGCTTTCTTT. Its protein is CASSPLGGTEAFF.

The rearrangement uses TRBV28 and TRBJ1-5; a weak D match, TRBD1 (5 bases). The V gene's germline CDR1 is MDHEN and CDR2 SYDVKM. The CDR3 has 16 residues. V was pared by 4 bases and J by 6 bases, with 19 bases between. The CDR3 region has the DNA TGTGCCAGCAGTTGGTTCCAGGGTTATTTCAGTCAGCCCCAGCATTTT. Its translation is CASSWFQGYFSQPQHF.

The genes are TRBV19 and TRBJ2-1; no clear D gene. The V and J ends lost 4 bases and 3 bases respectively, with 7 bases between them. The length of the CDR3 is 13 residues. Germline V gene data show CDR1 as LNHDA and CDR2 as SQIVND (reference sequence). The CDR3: CASSRQIYNEQFF. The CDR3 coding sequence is TGTGCCAGTAGTAGACAAATCTACAATGAGCAGTTCTTC.

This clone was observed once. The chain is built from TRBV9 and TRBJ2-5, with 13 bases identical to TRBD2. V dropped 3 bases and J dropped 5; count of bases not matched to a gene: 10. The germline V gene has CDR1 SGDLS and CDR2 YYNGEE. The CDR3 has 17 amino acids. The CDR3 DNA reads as TGTGCCAGCAGCGACCCGCGGACTAGCGGGAGAGGGGAGACCCAGTACTTC. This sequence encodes CASSDPRTSGRGETQYF.

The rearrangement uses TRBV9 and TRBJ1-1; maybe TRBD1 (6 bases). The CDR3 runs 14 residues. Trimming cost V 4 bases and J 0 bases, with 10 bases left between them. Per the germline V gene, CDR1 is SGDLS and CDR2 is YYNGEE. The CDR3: CASSTGQLNTEAFF. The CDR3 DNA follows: TGTGCCAGCAGCACCGGACAGTTGAACACTGAAGCTTTCTTT.

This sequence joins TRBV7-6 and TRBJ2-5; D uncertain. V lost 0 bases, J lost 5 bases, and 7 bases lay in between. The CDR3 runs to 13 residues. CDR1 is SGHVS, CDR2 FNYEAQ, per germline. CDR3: CASSLALTETQYF. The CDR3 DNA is TGTGCCAGCAGCTTAGCGCTAACGGAGACCCAGTACTTC.

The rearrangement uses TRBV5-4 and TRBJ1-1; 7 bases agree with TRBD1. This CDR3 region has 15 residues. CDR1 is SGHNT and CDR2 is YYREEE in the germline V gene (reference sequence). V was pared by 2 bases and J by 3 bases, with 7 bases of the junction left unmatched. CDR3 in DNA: TGTGCCAGCAGCTTATCGCGGGGACAGCACACTGAAGCTTTCTTT. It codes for CASSLSRGQHTEAFF. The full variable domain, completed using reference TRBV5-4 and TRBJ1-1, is ETGVTQSPTHLIKTRGQQVTLRCSSQSGHNTVSWYQQALGQGPQFIFQYYREEENGRGNFPPRFSGLQFPNYSSELNVNALELDDSALYLCASSLSRGQHTEAFFGQGTRLTVV.

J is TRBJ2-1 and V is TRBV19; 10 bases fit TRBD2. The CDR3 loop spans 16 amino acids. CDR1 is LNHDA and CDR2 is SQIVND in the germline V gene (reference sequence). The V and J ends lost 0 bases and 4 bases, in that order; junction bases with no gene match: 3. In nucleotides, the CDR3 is TGTGCCAGTAGTATAGATCGGACTAGCGGTTACAATGAGCAGTTCTTC. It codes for CASSIDRTSGYNEQFF.

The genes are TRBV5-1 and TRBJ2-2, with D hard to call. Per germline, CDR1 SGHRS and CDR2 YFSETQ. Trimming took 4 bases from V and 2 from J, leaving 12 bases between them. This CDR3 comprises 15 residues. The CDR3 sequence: CASSPPVGNTGELFF. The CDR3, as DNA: TGCGCCAGCAGCCCGCCCGTGGGCAACACCGGGGAGCTGTTTTTT.

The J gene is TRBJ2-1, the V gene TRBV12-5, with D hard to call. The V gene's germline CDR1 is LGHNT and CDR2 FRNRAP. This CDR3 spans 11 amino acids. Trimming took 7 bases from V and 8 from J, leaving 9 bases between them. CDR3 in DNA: TGTGCTAGTGCCGTTGCGTATGAGCAGTTCTTC. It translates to CASAVAYEQFF. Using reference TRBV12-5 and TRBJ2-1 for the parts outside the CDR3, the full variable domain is DARVTQTPRHKVTEMGQEVTMRCQPILGHNTVFWYRQTMMQGLELLAYFRNRAPLDDSGMPKDRFSAEMPDATLATLKIQPSEPRDSAVYFCASAVAYEQFFGPGTRLTVL.

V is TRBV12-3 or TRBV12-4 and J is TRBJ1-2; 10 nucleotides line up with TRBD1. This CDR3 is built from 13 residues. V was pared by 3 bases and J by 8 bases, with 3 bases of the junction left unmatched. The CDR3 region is CASSLTGGDGYTF. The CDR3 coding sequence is TGTGCCAGCAGTTTGACAGGGGGCGACGGCTACACCTTC.

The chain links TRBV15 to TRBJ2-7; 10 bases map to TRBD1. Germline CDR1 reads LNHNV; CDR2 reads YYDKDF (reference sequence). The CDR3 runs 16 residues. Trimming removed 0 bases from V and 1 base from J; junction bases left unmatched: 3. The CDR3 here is CATSRDPGQGSYEQYF. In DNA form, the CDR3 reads TGTGCCACCAGCAGAGATCCGGGACAGGGGTCCTACGAGCAGTACTTC.

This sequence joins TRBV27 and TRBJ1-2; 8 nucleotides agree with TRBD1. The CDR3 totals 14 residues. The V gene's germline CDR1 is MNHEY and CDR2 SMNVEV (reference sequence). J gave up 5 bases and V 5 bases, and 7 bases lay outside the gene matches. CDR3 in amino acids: CASSPQGAAYGYTF. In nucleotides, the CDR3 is TGTGCCAGCAGTCCCCAGGGGGCGGCGTATGGCTACACCTTC.

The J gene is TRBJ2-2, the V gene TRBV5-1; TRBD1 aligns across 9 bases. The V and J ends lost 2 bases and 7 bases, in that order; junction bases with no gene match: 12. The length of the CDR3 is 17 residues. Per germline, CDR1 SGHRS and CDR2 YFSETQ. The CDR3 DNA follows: TGCGCCAGCAGCTTTTCTGGACAGGGGCGGTTTGGCGGGGAGCTGTTTTTT. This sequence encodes CASSFSGQGRFGGELFF.

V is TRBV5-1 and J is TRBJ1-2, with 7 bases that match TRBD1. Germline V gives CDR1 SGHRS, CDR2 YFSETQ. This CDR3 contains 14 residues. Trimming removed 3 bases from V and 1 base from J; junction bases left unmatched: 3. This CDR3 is CASSWGQINYGYTF. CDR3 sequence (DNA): TGCGCCAGCAGCTGGGGACAGATTAACTATGGCTACACCTTC.

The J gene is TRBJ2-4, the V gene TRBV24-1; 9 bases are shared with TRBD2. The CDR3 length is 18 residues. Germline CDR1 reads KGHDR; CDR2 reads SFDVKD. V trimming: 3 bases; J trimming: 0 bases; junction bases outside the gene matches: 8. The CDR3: CATSDGGRAELAKNIQYF. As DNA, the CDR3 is TGTGCCACCAGTGATGGCGGGAGGGCAGAACTAGCCAAAAACATTCAGTACTTC.

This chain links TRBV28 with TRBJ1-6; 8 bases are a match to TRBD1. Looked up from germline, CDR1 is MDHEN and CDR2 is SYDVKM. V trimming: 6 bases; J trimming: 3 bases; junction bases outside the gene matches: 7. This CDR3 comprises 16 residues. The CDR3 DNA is TGTGCCAGCAGGAGGACAGGGATCCTCTATAATTCACCCCTCCACTTT. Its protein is CASRRTGILYNSPLHF.

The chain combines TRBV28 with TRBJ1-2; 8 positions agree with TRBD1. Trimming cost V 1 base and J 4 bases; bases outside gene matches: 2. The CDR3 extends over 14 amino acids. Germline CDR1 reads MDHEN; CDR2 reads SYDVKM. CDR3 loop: CASSLSGGGYGYTF. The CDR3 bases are TGTGCCAGCAGTTTATCAGGGGGCGGCTATGGCTACACCTTC.

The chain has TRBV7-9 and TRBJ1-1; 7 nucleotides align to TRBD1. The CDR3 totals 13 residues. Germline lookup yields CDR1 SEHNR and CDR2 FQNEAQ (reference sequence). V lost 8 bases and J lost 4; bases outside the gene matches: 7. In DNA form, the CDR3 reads TGTGCCAGCGTTTTATCAGGGGGCACTGAAGCTTTCTTT. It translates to CASVLSGGTEAFF.

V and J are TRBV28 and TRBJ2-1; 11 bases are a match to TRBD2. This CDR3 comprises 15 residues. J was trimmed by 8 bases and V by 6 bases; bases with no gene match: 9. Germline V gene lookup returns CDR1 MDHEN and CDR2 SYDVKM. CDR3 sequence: CASSTSGRARDEQFF. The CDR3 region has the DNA TGTGCCAGCAGCACTAGCGGGAGAGCCCGGGATGAGCAGTTCTTC.

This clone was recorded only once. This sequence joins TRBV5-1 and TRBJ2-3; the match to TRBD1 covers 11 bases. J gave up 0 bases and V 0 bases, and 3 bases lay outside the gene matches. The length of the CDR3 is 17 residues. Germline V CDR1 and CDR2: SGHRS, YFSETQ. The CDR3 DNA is TGCGCCAGCAGCTTGGCGGGACAGGGGGTGAGCACAGATACGCAGTATTTT. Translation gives CASSLAGQGVSTDTQYF.

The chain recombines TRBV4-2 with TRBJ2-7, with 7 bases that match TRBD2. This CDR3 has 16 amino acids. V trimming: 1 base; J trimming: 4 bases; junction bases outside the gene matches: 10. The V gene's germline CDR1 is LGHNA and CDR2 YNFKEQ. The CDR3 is CASSQANSGAIYEQYF. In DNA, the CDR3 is TGTGCCAGCAGCCAAGCAAACAGCGGGGCGATTTACGAGCAGTACTTC.

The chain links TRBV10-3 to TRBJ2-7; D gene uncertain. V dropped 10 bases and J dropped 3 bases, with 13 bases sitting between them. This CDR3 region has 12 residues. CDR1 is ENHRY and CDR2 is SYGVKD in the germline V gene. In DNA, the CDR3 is TGTGCCACCTCTGAGCTTAGCTACGAGCAGTACTTC. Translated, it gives CATSELSYEQYF.